Listed below are T cell receptor beta chains from one sample, sequenced in a study of cytomegalovirus exposure and HLA in healthy donors. The protocol was immunoSEQ multiplex PCR, while the TCRdb copy is restricted to in-frame clones and leaves out a portion. The data show roughly 200,000 clones, around four fifths seen once. The sample consisted of PBMCs. The receptor source for this set is a woman aged 55-70 years in good health and CMV-seropositive. CDR3s include the opening cysteine and the closing phenylalanine or tryptophan. The D gene is left open where the match is weak. The listing skips clone size in some rows; elsewhere it reads once, few, many or a size class.

cdr3_aa cdr3_nt d_call clone_size j_call v_call
CASSLYGQGEAFF TGTGCCAGCAGTTTATATGGGCAGGGGGAAGCTTTCTTT . . TRBJ1-1 TRBV27
CASSQARETEQYF TGTGCCAGCAGCCAGGCCCGGGAAACCGAGCAGTACTTC . . TRBJ2-7 TRBV7-8
CASSLGRIREPKSTEAFF TGCGCCAGCAGCTTGGGCAGAATCCGGGAACCTAAGTCGACTGAAGCTTTCTTT . . TRBJ1-1 TRBV5-1
CAWNTKGPGYGYTF TGTGCCTGGAATACCAAGGGGCCCGGCTATGGCTACACCTTC . . TRBJ1-2 TRBV30
CASSPRGQAYNEQFF TGTGCCAGCTCACCGCGGGGGCAAGCCTACAATGAGCAGTTCTTC . . TRBJ2-1 TRBV18
CASSLGGRGLGSPLHF TGTGCCAGCAGCTTGGGTGGCAGGGGATTGGGCTCACCCCTCCACTTT . few TRBJ1-6 TRBV5-6
CASRQGASYEQYF TGTGCCAGCAGGCAGGGGGCTTCCTACGAGCAGTACTTC TRBD1 few TRBJ2-7 TRBV6-1
CASTHPGGVLNGYTF TGTGCCAGCACCCACCCGGGAGGGGTACTAAATGGCTACACCTTC . . TRBJ1-2 TRBV6-5
CAISIPGQGTYEQYF TGTGCCATCAGCATTCCGGGACAGGGGACCTACGAGCAGTACTTC TRBD1 . TRBJ2-7 TRBV10-3
CASSLGFREEETQYF TGTGCCAGCAGCTTAGGTTTCAGAGAGGAAGAGACCCAGTACTTC . few TRBJ2-5 TRBV7-9